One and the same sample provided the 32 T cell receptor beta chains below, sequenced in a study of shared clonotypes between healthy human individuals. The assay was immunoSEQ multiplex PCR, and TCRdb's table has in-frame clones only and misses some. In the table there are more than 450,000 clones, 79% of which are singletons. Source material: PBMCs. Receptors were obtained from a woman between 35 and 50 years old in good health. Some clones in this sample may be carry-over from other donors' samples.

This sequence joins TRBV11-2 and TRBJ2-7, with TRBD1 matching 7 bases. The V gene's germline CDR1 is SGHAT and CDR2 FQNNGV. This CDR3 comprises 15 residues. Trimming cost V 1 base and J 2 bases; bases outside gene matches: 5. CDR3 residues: CASSLVDGTAYEQYF. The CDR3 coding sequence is TGTGCCAGCAGCTTAGTAGACGGGACAGCCTACGAGCAGTACTTC. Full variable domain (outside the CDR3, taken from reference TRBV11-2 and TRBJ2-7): EAGVAQSPRYKIIEKRQSVAFWCNPISGHATLYWYQQILGQGPKLLIQFQNNGVVDDSQLPKDRFSAERLKGVDSTLKIQPAKLEDSAVYLCASSLVDGTAYEQYFGPGTRLTVT.

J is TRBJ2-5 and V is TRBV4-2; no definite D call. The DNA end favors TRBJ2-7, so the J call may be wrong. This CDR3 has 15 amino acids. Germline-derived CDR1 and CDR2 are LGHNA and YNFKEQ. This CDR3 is CASSQRALTSYEQYF. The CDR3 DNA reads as TGTGCCAGCAGCCAACGCGCCCTAACCTCCTACGAGCAGTACTTC.

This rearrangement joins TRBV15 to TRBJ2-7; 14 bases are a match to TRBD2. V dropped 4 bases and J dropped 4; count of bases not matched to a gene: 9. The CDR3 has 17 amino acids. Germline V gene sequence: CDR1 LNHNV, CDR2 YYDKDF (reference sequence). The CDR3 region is CATSTATGTSGSYEQYF. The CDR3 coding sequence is TGTGCCACCAGCACCGCCACAGGGACTAGCGGGAGTTACGAGCAGTACTTC.

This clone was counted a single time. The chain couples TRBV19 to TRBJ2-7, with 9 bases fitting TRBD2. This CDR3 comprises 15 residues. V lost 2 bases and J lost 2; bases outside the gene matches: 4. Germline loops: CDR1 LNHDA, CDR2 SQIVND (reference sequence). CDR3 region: CASSITAGGAYEQYF. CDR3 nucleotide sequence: TGTGCCAGTAGTATAACAGCGGGAGGTGCCTACGAGCAGTACTTC.

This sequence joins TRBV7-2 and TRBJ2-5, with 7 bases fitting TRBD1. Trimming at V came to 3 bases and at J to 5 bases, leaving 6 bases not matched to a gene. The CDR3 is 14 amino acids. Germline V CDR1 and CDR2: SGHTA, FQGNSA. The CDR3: CASSLGQPAETQYF. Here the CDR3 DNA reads TGTGCCAGCAGCTTGGGACAGCCGGCGGAGACCCAGTACTTC.

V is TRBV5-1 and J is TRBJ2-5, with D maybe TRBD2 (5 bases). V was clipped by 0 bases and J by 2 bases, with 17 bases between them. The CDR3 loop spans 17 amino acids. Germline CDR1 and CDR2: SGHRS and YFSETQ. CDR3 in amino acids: CASSLAVTTDSQETQYF. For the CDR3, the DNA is TGCGCCAGCAGCTTGGCAGTTACTACGGACTCACAAGAGACCCAGTACTTC.

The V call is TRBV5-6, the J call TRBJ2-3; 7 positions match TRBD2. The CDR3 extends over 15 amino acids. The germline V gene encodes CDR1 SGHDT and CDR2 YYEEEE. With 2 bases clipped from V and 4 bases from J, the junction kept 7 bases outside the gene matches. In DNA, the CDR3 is TGTGCCAGCAGCTTCGTAAGCGGGGCCCCAGATACGCAGTATTTT. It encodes CASSFVSGAPDTQYF.

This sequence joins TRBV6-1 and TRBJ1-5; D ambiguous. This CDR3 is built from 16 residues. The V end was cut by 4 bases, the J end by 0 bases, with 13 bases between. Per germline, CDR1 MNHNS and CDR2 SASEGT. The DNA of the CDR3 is TGTGCCAGCAGTGCCTTAATGGGTTATAGCAATCAGCCCCAGCATTTT. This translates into CASSALMGYSNQPQHF.

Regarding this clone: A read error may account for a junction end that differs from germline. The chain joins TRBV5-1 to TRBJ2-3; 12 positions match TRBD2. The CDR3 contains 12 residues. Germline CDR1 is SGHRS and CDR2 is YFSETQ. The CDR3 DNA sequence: TGCGCCAGCAGCTCGGGTCTAGCGGGAGGGCATTTT. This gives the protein CASSSGLAGGHF.

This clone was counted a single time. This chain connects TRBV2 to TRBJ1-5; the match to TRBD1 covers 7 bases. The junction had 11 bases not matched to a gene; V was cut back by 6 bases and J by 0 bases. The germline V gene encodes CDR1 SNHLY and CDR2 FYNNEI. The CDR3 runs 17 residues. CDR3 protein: CASSERQGPYSNQPQHF. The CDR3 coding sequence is TGTGCCAGCAGCGAGAGACAGGGCCCGTATAGCAATCAGCCCCAGCATTTT.

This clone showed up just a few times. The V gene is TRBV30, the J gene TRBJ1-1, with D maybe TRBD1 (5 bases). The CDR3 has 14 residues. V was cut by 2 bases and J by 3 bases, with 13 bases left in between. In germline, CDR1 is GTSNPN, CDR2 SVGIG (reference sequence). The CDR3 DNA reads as TGTGCCTGGAGTACCACAGCGGGGGACACTGAAGCTTTCTTT. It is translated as CAWSTTAGDTEAFF.

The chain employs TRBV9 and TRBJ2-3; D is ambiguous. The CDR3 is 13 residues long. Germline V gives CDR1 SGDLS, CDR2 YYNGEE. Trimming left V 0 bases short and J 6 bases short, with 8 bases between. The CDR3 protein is CASSVGPTDTQYF. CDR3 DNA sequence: TGTGCCAGCAGCGTAGGGCCCACCGATACGCAGTATTTT.

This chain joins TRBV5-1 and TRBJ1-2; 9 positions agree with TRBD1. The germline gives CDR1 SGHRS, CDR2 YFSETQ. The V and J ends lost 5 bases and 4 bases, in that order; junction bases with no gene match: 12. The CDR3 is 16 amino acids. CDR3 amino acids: CASRAARDREGYGYTF. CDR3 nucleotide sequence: TGCGCCAGCAGGGCGGCTCGGGACAGGGAGGGCTATGGCTACACCTTC.

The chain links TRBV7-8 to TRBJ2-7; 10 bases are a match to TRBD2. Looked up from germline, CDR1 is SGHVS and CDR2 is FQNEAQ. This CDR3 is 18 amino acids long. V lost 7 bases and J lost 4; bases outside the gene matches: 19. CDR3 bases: TGTGCCAGCACCCTCGTTTCGGCTAGCGGGAGTCTCGATTACGAGCAGTACTTC. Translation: CASTLVSASGSLDYEQYF.

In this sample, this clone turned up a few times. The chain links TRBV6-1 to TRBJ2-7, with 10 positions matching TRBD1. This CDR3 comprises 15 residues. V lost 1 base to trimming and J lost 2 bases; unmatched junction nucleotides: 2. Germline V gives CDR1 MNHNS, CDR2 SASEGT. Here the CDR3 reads CASSEGGTGAYEQYF. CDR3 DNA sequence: TGTGCCAGCAGTGAAGGAGGGACAGGGGCCTACGAGCAGTACTTC.

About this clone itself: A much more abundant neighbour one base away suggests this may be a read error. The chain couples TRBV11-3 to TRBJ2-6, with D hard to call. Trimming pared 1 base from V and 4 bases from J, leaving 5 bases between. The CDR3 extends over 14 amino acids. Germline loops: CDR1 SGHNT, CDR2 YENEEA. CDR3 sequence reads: CASSLGTGANVLTF. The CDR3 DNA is TGTGCCAGCAGCTTAGGTACCGGGGCCAACGTCCTGACTTTC.

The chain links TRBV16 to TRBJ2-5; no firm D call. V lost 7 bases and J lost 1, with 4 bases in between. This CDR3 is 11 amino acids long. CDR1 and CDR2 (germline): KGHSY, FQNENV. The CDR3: CASTFQETQYF. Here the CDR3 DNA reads TGTGCCAGCACCTTCCAAGAGACCCAGTACTTC.

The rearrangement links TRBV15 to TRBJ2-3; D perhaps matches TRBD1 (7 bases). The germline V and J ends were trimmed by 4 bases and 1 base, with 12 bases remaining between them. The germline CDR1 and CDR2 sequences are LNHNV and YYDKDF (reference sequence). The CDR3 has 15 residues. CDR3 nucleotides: TGTGCCACCAGCAAGGGAGGACAGGGCACAGATACGCAGTATTTT. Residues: CATSKGGQGTDTQYF.

The CDR3 loop is CASSLVGASYEQYF. The CDR3 nucleotides read TGTGCCAGCAGCTTAGTGGGGGCCTCCTACGAGCAGTACTTC. This rearrangement joins TRBV11-2 to TRBJ2-7; weak D call: TRBD1 (6 bases). Germline V gives CDR1 SGHAT, CDR2 FQNNGV. CDR3 length: 14 amino acids. V was pared by 1 base and J by 0 bases, with 7 bases between.

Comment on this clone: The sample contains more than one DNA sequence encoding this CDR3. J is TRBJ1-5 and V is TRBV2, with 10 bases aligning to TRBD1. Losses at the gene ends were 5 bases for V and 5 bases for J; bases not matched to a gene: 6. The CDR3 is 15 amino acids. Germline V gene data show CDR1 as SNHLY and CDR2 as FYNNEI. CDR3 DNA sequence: TGTGCCAGCAGTAGGGACAGGGGAGGCGATCAGCCCCAGCATTTT. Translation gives CASSRDRGGDQPQHF.

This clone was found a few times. This chain's CDR3 is CASSPGLVDEQFF. The CDR3 nucleotides read TGTGCCAGCAGCCCGGGACTAGTGGATGAGCAGTTCTTC. V and J are TRBV7-9 and TRBJ2-1; 8 nucleotides align to TRBD2. The junction had 5 bases not matched to a gene; V was cut back by 5 bases and J by 8 bases. The CDR3 spans 13 residues. Germline V gene lookup returns CDR1 SEHNR and CDR2 FQNEAQ (reference sequence).

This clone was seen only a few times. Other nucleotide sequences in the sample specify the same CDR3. The CDR3: CASSDSGNTEAFF. The CDR3 DNA follows: TGTGCCAGCAGTGACTCGGGGAACACTGAAGCTTTCTTT. V gene TRBV6-4 combines with J gene TRBJ1-1; D remains ambiguous. CDR3 length: 13 residues. Germline V gene sequence: CDR1 MRHNA, CDR2 SNTAGT. Trimming pared 0 bases from V and 1 base from J, leaving 3 bases between.

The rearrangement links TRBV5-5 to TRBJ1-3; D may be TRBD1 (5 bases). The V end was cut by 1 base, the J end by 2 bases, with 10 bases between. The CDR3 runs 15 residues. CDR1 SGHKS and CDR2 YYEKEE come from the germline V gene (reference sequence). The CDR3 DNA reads TGTGCCAGCAGCTTGTGGGGGTCGCCTGGAAACACCATATATTTT. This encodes CASSLWGSPGNTIYF.

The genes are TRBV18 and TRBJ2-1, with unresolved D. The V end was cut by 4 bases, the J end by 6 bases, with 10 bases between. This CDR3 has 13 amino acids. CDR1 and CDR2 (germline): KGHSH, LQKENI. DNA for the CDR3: TGTGCCAGCTCACGAAACCCTAGCAATGAGCAGTTCTTC. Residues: CASSRNPSNEQFF.

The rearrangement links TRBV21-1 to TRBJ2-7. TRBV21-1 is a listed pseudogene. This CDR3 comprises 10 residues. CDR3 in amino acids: CASRVHEQYF. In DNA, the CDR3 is TGTGCCAGCAGGGTCCACGAGCAGTACTTC.

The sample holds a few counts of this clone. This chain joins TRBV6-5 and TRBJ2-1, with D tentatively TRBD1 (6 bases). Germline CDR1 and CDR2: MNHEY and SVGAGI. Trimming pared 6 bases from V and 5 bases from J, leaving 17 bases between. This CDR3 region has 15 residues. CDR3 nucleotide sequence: TGTGCCAGCAGAACAGGGACGGCCCGGAACAATGAGCAGTTCTTC. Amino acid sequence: CASRTGTARNNEQFF.

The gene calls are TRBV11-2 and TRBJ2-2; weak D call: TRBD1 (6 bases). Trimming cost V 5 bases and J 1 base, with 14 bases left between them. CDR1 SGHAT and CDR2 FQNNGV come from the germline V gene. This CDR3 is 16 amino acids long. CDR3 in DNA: TGTGCCAGCAGCGTCACTCAGGGGAAGAACACCGGGGAGCTGTTTTTT. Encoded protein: CASSVTQGKNTGELFF.

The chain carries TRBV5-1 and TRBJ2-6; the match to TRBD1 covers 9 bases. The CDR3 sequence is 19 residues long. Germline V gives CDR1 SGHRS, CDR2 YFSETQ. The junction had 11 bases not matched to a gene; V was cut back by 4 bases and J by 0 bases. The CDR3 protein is CASSPGRDRDPSGANVLTF. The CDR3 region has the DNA TGCGCCAGCAGCCCGGGTCGGGACAGGGACCCCTCTGGGGCCAACGTCCTGACTTTC.

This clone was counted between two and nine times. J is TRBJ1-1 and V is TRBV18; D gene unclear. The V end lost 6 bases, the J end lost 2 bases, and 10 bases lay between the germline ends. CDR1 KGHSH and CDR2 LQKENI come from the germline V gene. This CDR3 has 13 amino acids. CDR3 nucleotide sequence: TGTGCCAGCTCCCACGACATCAACACTGAAGCTTTCTTT. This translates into CASSHDINTEAFF. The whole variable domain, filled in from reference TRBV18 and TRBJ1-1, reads NAGVMQNPRHLVRRRGQEARLRCSPMKGHSHVYWYRQLPEEGLKFMVYLQKENIIDESGMPKERFSAEFPKEGPSILRIQQVVRGDSAAYFCASSHDINTEAFFGQGTRLTVV.

CDR3 nucleotide sequence: TGTGCCAGTGACTACTCGTTCAATGAGCAGTTCTTC. This sequence encodes CASDYSFNEQFF. The chain employs TRBV6-1 and TRBJ2-1; a weak D match, TRBD2 (5 bases). V was cut by 9 bases and J by 6 bases, with 12 bases left in between. This CDR3 contains 12 residues. Germline lookup yields CDR1 MNHNS and CDR2 SASEGT.

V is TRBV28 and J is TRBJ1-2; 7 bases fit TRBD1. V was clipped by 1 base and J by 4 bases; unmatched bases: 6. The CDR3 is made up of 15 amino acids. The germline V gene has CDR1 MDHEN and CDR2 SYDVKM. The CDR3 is CASSLLQGSAYGYTF. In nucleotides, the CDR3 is TGTGCCAGCAGTTTATTACAGGGGTCCGCCTATGGCTACACCTTC.

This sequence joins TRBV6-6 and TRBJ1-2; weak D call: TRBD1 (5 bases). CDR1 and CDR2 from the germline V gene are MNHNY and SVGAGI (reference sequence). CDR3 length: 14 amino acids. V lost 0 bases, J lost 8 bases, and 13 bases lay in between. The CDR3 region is CASSYSSPGRGYTF. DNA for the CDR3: TGTGCCAGCAGTTACTCGTCTCCAGGGCGAGGCTACACCTTC.